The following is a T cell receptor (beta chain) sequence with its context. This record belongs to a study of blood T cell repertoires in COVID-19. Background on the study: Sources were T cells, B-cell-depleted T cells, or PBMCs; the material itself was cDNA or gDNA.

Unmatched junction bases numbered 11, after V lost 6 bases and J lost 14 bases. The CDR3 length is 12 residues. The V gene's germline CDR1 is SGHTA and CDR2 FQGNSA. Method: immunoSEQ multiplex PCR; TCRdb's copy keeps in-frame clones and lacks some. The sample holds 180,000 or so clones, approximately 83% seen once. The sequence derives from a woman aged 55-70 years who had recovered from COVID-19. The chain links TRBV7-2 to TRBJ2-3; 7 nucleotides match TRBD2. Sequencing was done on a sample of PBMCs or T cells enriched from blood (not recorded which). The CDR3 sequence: CASSYTSEAGYF. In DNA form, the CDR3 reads TGTGCCAGCAGTTATACTAGCGAGGCGGGGTATTTT.